This T cell receptor (beta chain) stems from a study of Graves' ophthalmopathy and Graves' hyperthyroidism. On the study more broadly: Peripheral blood (taken before any treatment) was collected at initial diagnosis.

At least ten counts were recorded for this clonotype. The target antigen is unknown. Germline CDR1 is SQVTM and CDR2 is ANQGSEA. The CDR3 totals 16 residues. J was trimmed by 5 bases and V by 1 base; bases with no gene match: 11. Amplification targeted the TCR beta CDR3 regions, with RNA transcripts as the source material. HTBI primers served in a first-round RT-PCR, which a second-round multiplex PCR followed. Each CDR3 protein gets one entry after TCRdb re-called the multiplex PCR reads with MiXCR. The sample consists of about 370,000 distinct CDR3 sequences, approximately 18% of them appearing once. General study results and limits: Most expanded clonotypes in thyroid above 0.001 frequency also showed up in blood.

Eligible hyperthyroidism cases comprised new diagnoses of under 2 months' duration in individuals aged 18 to 65. Diagnosis was based on clinical symptoms, serum thyroxine, TRAb, thyroid ultrasound and orbital computed tomography. The material sequenced was peripheral blood. The chain uses TRBV29-1 and TRBJ2-7, with 10 nucleotides matching TRBD1. The sequence was collected from an adult woman with stable Graves' hyperthyroidism. CDR3 in DNA: TGCAGCGTTGAAGGGTATGCGGGACAGGGGACCCACGAGCAGTACTTC. Translating it yields CSVEGYAGQGTHEQYF.